This T cell receptor (beta chain) stems from a study of blood T cell repertoires in COVID-19 (dated by TCRdb to about 2020). Regarding the research as a whole: Samples from collaborators originated in the United States, Italy and Spain and spanned both the acute and convalescent phases of COVID-19. The prospective study material was composed of cDNA or gDNA derived from T cells, B-cell-depleted T cells, or PBMCs. Sample metadata almost always included a de-identified subject ID, COVID-19 status, age in years and sex. The samples were drawn from two sources: the first 160 participants of the ongoing ImmuneRACE study, and about 1,300 subjects contributed by 6 global collaborators. HLA class I and class II types, where available, came from metadata supplied by the sample provider rather than from assay-based typing. The repertoires were released in a freely available public database intended as a resource for research on the immune response to SARS-CoV-2. Subjects who had been exposed to COVID-19, were actively infected with it, or had recovered from it provided the deeply sampled blood TCRbeta repertoires that made up the dataset.

Turning to this clone: Its antigen is not yet known. No much larger clone is present one base from it, and per-base qualities are unavailable.

Looking up the germline V gene (reference sequence) yields CDR1 MNHEY and CDR2 SMNVEV. Inclusive of the bounding cysteine and phenylalanine, the CDR3 is 16 residues long. Kept here is only the CDR3 DNA, which spans 48 bases and is read in frame from base 1. Trimming accounts for 4 bases at V and 2 bases at J, while the number of junction bases matched to no gene is 2. Participants in the prospective study were aged 18 to 89 years, lived in under 30 United States geographic areas, and enrolled through a virtual design. In the prospective study, cohorts were assigned on the basis of participant-reported clinical history obtained from a screening survey and a study questionnaire. For ImmuneRACE Cohort 3, a participant was defined as recovered based on two consecutive negative NP/OP PCR tests, clearance by a healthcare professional, or resolution of symptoms. In the prospective study, mobile phlebotomists collected whole blood, serum and a nasopharyngeal or oropharyngeal swab from each participant. Additional blood draws and questionnaires over an approximately two-month period could optionally be provided by prospective study participants. Before DNA extraction, blood samples from the prospective study were shipped at room temperature or frozen.

Paper-wide results and their limitations: Clinical and demographic metadata were provided uncurated, with the amount varying by source and participant.

TCRbeta CDR3 regions were amplified from genomic DNA by means of the immunoSEQ Assay, a bias-controlled multiplex PCR. The authors processed their data as follows. The number of nucleated cells in each sample was estimated by amplification of reference gene primers within the assay. To quantify the absolute abundance of each unique TCRbeta CDR3 rearrangement, sequence reads were collapsed and filtered. For each sample, productive Simpson clonality was calculated as the square root of Simpson's diversity index across productive rearrangements. TCRdb took over this immuneACCESS table, retaining in-frame rearrangements with V and J assigned. Such tables are incomplete; in checked studies, under half of the missing clones stem from an unresolved V gene, and the remainder is unexplained. From that table come the V and J calls and clone size; the DNA was used to work out D and trimming. Recorded for this sample are about 500,000 clones; about nine tenths of them occurred a single time. The ten most abundant clones make up under 0.75% of the sample.

This clonotype originated in a woman between 18 and 29 years old who had recovered from COVID-19. The sequenced sample consisted of PBMCs or T cells enriched from blood (not recorded which). This sequence uses TRBV27 and TRBJ2-1; TRBD2 aligns with 13 central bases. The DNA reads TGTGCCAGCAGTTCCGGGACTAGCGGGGCCTACAATGAGCAGTTCTTC. Its translation reads: CASSSGTSGAYNEQFF.